The 28 T cell receptor beta chains below come from one sample, sequenced in a study of blood T cell repertoires in COVID-19. This table comes from immunoSEQ multiplex PCR, and its TCRdb copy is limited to in-frame clones, with some not included. The sample contains about 32,000 clones, about 90% of which appear only once. Sequenced sample: peripheral blood. The receptors come from a man aged 50 to 60 with active or convalescent COVID-19.

V usage is TRBV7-2 and J usage is TRBJ1-2; D gene ambiguous. Germline V CDR1 and CDR2: SGHTA, FQGNSA. Trimming removed 1 base from V and 0 bases from J, with 15 bases in between. The CDR3 is 17 residues long. The DNA for the CDR3 is TGTGCCAGCAGCTTAGTCGGGTCGCCGGGTACTAACTATGGCTACACCTTC. Translation gives CASSLVGSPGTNYGYTF.

The chain recombines TRBV2 with TRBJ1-5; 11 positions match TRBD1. The CDR3 has 15 residues. Germline CDR1 and CDR2: SNHLY and FYNNEI. J was trimmed by 6 bases and V by 4 bases; bases with no gene match: 5. The CDR3 sequence: CASSVDRGRVQPQHF. The CDR3 nucleotides are TGTGCCAGCAGTGTGGACAGGGGGCGAGTTCAGCCCCAGCATTTT.

This chain uses TRBV4-3 with TRBJ1-4; 10 bases align to TRBD1. Germline-derived CDR1 and CDR2 are LGHNA and YSLEER. V was clipped by 0 bases and J by 8 bases; unmatched bases: 6. The CDR3 length is 16 residues. The CDR3 bases are TGCGCCAGCAGCCAAGATAGGGGGACAGGGGACGAAAAACTGTTTTTT. This codes for CASSQDRGTGDEKLFF.

CDR3 nucleotides: TGTGCCAGCAGTGAGTCAGAGGCGGGCTACACCTTC. Translating gives CASSESEAGYTF. The chain uses TRBV2 and TRBJ1-2; D is uncertain. Trimming removed 3 bases from V and 8 bases from J, with 10 bases in between. The CDR3 has 12 amino acids. CDR1 is SNHLY, CDR2 FYNNEI, per germline.

V and J are TRBV28 and TRBJ2-5; the match to TRBD2 covers 9 bases. Trimming cost V 4 bases and J 0 bases; bases outside gene matches: 3. The CDR3 runs to 15 residues. Per the germline V gene, CDR1 is MDHEN and CDR2 is SYDVKM. For the CDR3, the DNA is TGTGCCAGCAGTTCGACTAGCGGATACCAAGAGACCCAGTACTTC. It is translated as CASSSTSGYQETQYF. Variable domain in full (rest from reference TRBV28 and TRBJ2-5): DVKVTQSSRYLVKRTGEKVFLECVQDMDHENMFWYRQDPGLGLRLIYFSYDVKMKEKGDIPEGYSVSREKKERFSLILESASTNQTSMYLCASSSTSGYQETQYFGPGTRLLVL.

This clone came up once. This chain connects TRBV5-6 to TRBJ1-5, with a weak D call TRBD1 (5 bases). CDR3 size: 14 residues. The ends were cut back, 0 bases at V and 7 bases at J, with 11 bases in the middle. CDR1 and CDR2 (germline): SGHDT, YYEEEE. CDR3 in amino acids: CASSLGAGEQPQHF. The CDR3 region has the DNA TGTGCCAGCAGCTTGGGGGCGGGGGAGCAGCCCCAGCATTTT. Full variable domain (outside the CDR3, taken from reference TRBV5-6 and TRBJ1-5): DAGVTQSPTHLIKTRGQQVTLRCSPKSGHDTVSWYQQALGQGPQFIFQYYEEEERQRGNFPDRFSGHQFPNYSSELNVNALLLGDSALYLCASSLGAGEQPQHFGDGTRLSIL.

The genes are TRBV5-4 and TRBJ1-6, with D hard to call. CDR1 is SGHNT and CDR2 is YYREEE in the germline V gene (reference sequence). The CDR3 is made up of 17 amino acids. Trimming took off 0 bases at V and 2 bases at J, with 12 bases between the two ends. For the CDR3, the DNA is TGTGCCAGCAGCTTGGATCGGGGAGGCGCCTATAATTCACCCCTCCACTTT. The encoded protein is CASSLDRGGAYNSPLHF.

Turning to this clone: A read error may produce the germline difference seen at one junction end. The sample has other DNA sequences that encode this CDR3 too. The chain uses TRBV7-8 and TRBJ2-7; 9 positions match TRBD2. The CDR3 is 15 amino acids. From germline, CDR1 is SGHVS and CDR2 FQNEAQ. This chain's CDR3 is CASSISGGIFYEQYF. The CDR3 nucleotides are TGTGCCAGCAGCATTAGCGGGGGAATCTTCTACGAGCAGTACTTT.

The chain has TRBV19 and TRBJ2-1, with 11 bases matching TRBD2. The CDR3 extends over 17 amino acids. V dropped 5 bases and J dropped 0; count of bases not matched to a gene: 6. Germline CDR1 LNHDA, CDR2 SQIVND (reference sequence). CDR3 DNA: TGTGCCAGTAGTCGGGGACTAGCGGAAAGCTCCTACAATGAGCAGTTCTTC. Translating it yields CASSRGLAESSYNEQFF.

The chain carries TRBV7-2 and TRBJ1-6; 7 bases agree with TRBD1. V was pared by 7 bases and J by 10 bases, with 16 bases of the junction left unmatched. The germline CDR1 and CDR2 sequences are SGHTA and FQGNSA. The CDR3 runs 16 residues. The CDR3 protein is CASNPVQGDRYSPLHF. The CDR3 bases are TGTGCCAGCAACCCAGTTCAGGGGGATCGGTACTCACCCCTCCACTTT. The whole variable domain, remainder taken from reference TRBV7-2 and TRBJ1-6, is GAGVSQSPSNKVTEKGKDVELRCDPISGHTALYWYRQSLGQGLEFLIYFQGNSAPDKSGLPSDRFSAERTGGSVSTLTIQRTQQEDSAVYLCASNPVQGDRYSPLHFGNGTRLTVT.

The rearrangement links TRBV24-1 to TRBJ2-2; 7 bases match TRBD1. Germline CDR1 KGHDR, CDR2 SFDVKD. The J segment lost 2 bases and the V segment lost 0 bases, leaving 2 bases of the junction unmatched. This CDR3 spans 16 amino acids. This chain's CDR3 is CATSDLRTGNTGELFF. CDR3 nucleotides: TGTGCCACCAGTGATTTGAGGACAGGCAACACCGGGGAGCTGTTTTTT.

The chain couples TRBV5-1 to TRBJ1-1; 10 bases map to TRBD1. The CDR3 contains 14 residues. V was pared by 5 bases and J by 2 bases, with 3 bases of the junction left unmatched. CDR1 and CDR2 from the germline V gene are SGHRS and YFSETQ. The CDR3 DNA is TGCGCCAGCAGATGGGACAGGGGCAACACTGAAGCTTTCTTT. Translation: CASRWDRGNTEAFF.

V usage is TRBV18 and J usage is TRBJ2-1; maybe TRBD2 (5 bases). The germline V gene encodes CDR1 KGHSH and CDR2 LQKENI. This CDR3 is built from 19 residues. V shed 2 bases and J shed 0 bases, with 20 bases lying between them. CDR3 coding DNA: TGTGCCAGCTCACCAATCCCTCAGCGGACCTTTAGCTCCTACAATGAGCAGTTCTTC. It is translated as CASSPIPQRTFSSYNEQFF.

This clone was observed once. V and J are TRBV6-6 and TRBJ2-7; 9 positions match TRBD1. The V and J ends lost 2 bases and 4 bases, in that order; junction bases with no gene match: 3. The germline gives CDR1 MNHNY, CDR2 SVGAGI (reference sequence). The CDR3 extends over 14 amino acids. The chain's CDR3 is CASSYQGTGYEQYF. CDR3 coding DNA: TGTGCCAGCAGTTACCAGGGGACAGGGTACGAGCAGTACTTC.

The V and J genes are TRBV14 and TRBJ2-7; no reliable D call. The CDR3 sequence is 14 residues long. The ends were cut back, 0 bases at V and 0 bases at J, with 6 bases in the middle. Looked up from germline, CDR1 is SGHDN and CDR2 is FVKESK. The CDR3 region has the DNA TGTGCCAGCAGCCAAGAGGAGAGCTCCTACGAGCAGTACTTC. It yields the protein CASSQEESSYEQYF. Together with reference TRBV14 and TRBJ2-7, the CDR3 gives the full variable domain: EAGVTQFPSHSVIEKGQTVTLRCDPISGHDNLYWYRRVMGKEIKFLLHFVKESKQDESGMPNNRFLAERTGGTYSTLKVQPAELEDSGVYFCASSQEESSYEQYFGPGTRLTVT.

The chain has TRBV19 and TRBJ2-7, with D maybe TRBD2 (5 bases). V dropped 1 base and J dropped 0 bases, with 7 bases sitting between them. Germline CDR1 LNHDA, CDR2 SQIVND (reference sequence). The CDR3 is 14 amino acids. The CDR3 DNA sequence: TGTGCCAGTAGTATAGGGAGGTTCTCCTACGAGCAGTACTTC. Its translation: CASSIGRFSYEQYF.

The chain joins TRBV5-1 to TRBJ2-1; TRBD2 aligns across 8 bases. CDR1 is SGHRS and CDR2 is YFSETQ in the germline V gene. CDR3 length equals 16 residues. Trimming took 4 bases from V and 4 from J; bases not matched to a gene: 10. CDR3 protein: CASSGYTSGDYNEQFF. For the CDR3, the DNA is TGCGCCAGCAGCGGCTACACTAGCGGCGATTACAATGAGCAGTTCTTC.

This clone was counted only a few times. This chain links TRBV19 with TRBJ2-7; no clear D. This CDR3 comprises 15 residues. The V and J ends lost 2 bases and 0 bases respectively, with 11 bases between them. Germline V CDR1 and CDR2: LNHDA, SQIVND (reference sequence). The CDR3 reads CASSIQFGSSYEQYF. The CDR3 bases are TGTGCCAGTAGTATACAGTTTGGCAGCTCCTACGAGCAGTACTTC.

In this sample, this clone turned up once. The J gene is TRBJ2-1, the V gene TRBV15; TRBD2 matches at 12 bases. From germline, CDR1 is LNHNV and CDR2 YYDKDF (reference sequence). The CDR3 contains 15 residues. Trimming cost V 1 base and J 7 bases; bases outside gene matches: 2. The CDR3 nucleotides read TGTGCCACCAGCAGAGGGACTAGCGGGATGAATGAGCAGTTCTTC. Protein sequence: CATSRGTSGMNEQFF.

J is TRBJ2-7 and V is TRBV11-2; 7 bases fit TRBD2. Germline CDR1 and CDR2: SGHAT and FQNNGV. Trimming cost V 1 base and J 3 bases; bases outside gene matches: 9. The CDR3 sequence is 16 residues long. CDR3 residues: CASSLGPGGPYYEQYF. In nucleotides, the CDR3 is TGTGCCAGCAGCTTAGGTCCGGGAGGCCCTTACTACGAGCAGTACTTC.

The chain has TRBV29-1 and TRBJ2-3, with a tentative D call TRBD2 (5 bases). Germline V gene lookup returns CDR1 SQVTM and CDR2 ANQGSEA. The V end lost 4 bases, the J end lost 0 bases, and 20 bases lay between the germline ends. CDR3 length: 17 residues. CDR3 sequence (DNA): TGCAGCGTTGGGGGAAATAATATTCGGGGTAGCACAGATACGCAGTATTTT. This gives the protein CSVGGNNIRGSTDTQYF.

This rearrangement joins TRBV28 to TRBJ2-3; 10 nucleotides agree with TRBD2. The CDR3 runs 18 residues. V lost 0 bases to trimming and J lost 2 bases; unmatched junction nucleotides: 8. Germline V CDR1 and CDR2: MDHEN, SYDVKM. Written as DNA, the CDR3 is TGTGCCAGCAGTTTATGGAGCGGGAGGGGCCCCCTCACAGATACGCAGTATTTT. It translates to CASSLWSGRGPLTDTQYF.

The rearrangement links TRBV9 to TRBJ2-7, with TRBD2 matching 7 bases. The V segment lost 0 bases and the J segment 1 base; nucleotides outside the gene matches: 7. This CDR3 has 16 amino acids. CDR1 and CDR2 (germline): SGDLS, YYNGEE. CDR3 nucleotides: TGTGCCAGCAGCGTAGGCCCGGCGGGAGCATCCTACGAGCAGTACTTC. It specifies CASSVGPAGASYEQYF. The whole variable domain, remainder taken from reference TRBV9 and TRBJ2-7, is DSGVTQTPKHLITATGQRVTLRCSPRSGDLSVYWYQQSLDQGLQFLIQYYNGEERAKGNILERFSAQQFPDLHSELNLSSLELGDSALYFCASSVGPAGASYEQYFGPGTRLTVT.

This chain joins TRBV5-8 and TRBJ2-1, with 11 bases lining up with TRBD2. V trimming: 4 bases; J trimming: 4 bases; junction bases outside the gene matches: 4. The CDR3 has 15 residues. Germline lookup yields CDR1 SGHTS and CDR2 YDEGEE. The CDR3: CASSLSGRVYNEQFF. DNA for the CDR3: TGTGCCAGCAGCCTTAGCGGGAGGGTGTACAATGAGCAGTTCTTC.

The chain joins TRBV7-3 to TRBJ2-5, with D possibly TRBD1 on 5 matching bases. The CDR3 spans 13 residues. Germline V gene data show CDR1 as SGHTA and CDR2 as FQGTGA. The V end was cut by 2 bases, the J end by 6 bases, with 10 bases between. The CDR3 reads CASSLWGYQTQYF. DNA of the CDR3: TGTGCCAGCAGCTTATGGGGCTATCAGACCCAGTACTTC. Together with reference TRBV7-3 and TRBJ2-5, the CDR3 gives the full variable domain: GAGVSQTPSNKVTEKGKYVELRCDPISGHTALYWYRQSLGQGPEFLIYFQGTGAADDSGLPNDRFFAVRPEGSVSTLKIQRTERGDSAVYLCASSLWGYQTQYFGPGTRLLVL.

The chain joins TRBV27 to TRBJ1-5; possibly TRBD1 for D (6 bases). The CDR3 length is 17 residues. Germline V gives CDR1 MNHEY, CDR2 SMNVEV (reference sequence). Trimming removed 5 bases at V and 0 bases at J, with 17 bases between. CDR3 residues: CASSPTDRLYSNQPQHF. In DNA, the CDR3 is TGTGCCAGCAGTCCCACCGACAGGCTGTATAGCAATCAGCCCCAGCATTTT.

The chain links TRBV28 to TRBJ2-4; 7 nucleotides align to TRBD2. V was clipped by 5 bases and J by 1 base; unmatched bases: 8. This CDR3 comprises 16 residues. Germline CDR1 reads MDHEN; CDR2 reads SYDVKM. The CDR3 loop reads CASSREDNFAKNIQYF. In nucleotides, the CDR3 is TGTGCCAGCAGTCGGGAGGATAATTTTGCCAAAAACATTCAGTACTTC.

This rearrangement joins TRBV7-2 to TRBJ2-5, with TRBD2 identical over 8 bases. The CDR3 sequence is 18 residues long. J gave up 4 bases and V 2 bases, and 15 bases lay outside the gene matches. CDR1 is SGHTA, CDR2 FQGNSA, per germline. DNA for the CDR3: TGTGCCAGCAGCTTATTAGCGGGGATCAGGGGACCACGAGAGACCCAGTACTTC. Amino acids: CASSLLAGIRGPRETQYF.